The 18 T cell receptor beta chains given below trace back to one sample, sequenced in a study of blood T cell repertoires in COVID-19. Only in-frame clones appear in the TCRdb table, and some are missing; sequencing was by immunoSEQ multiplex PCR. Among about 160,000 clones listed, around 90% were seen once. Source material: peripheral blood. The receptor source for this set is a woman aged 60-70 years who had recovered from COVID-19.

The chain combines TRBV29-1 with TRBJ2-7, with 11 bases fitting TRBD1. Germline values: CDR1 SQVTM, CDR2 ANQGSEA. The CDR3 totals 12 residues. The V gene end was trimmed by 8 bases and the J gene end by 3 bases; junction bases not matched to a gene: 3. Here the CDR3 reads CSIGTGGYEQYF. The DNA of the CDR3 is TGCAGCATTGGGACAGGGGGCTACGAGCAGTACTTC.

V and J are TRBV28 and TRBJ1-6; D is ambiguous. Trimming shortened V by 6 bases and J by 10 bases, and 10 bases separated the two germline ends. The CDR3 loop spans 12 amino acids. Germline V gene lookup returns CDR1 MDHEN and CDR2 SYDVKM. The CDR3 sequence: CASRLRGSPLHF. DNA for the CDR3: TGTGCCAGCAGACTGAGAGGGTCACCCCTCCACTTT.

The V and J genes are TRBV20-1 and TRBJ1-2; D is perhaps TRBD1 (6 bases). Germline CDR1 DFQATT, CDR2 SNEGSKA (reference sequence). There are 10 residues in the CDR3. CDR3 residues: CGGSNYGYTF. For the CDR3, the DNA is TGCGGGGGCTCTAACTATGGCTACACCTTC.

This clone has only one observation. This CDR3 reads CASSTGTFTDTQYF. The CDR3 coding sequence is TGTGCCAGTAGTACCGGGACATTTACAGATACGCAGTATTTT. The V and J genes are TRBV19 and TRBJ2-3, with D maybe TRBD1 (6 bases). This CDR3 has 14 amino acids. The germline gives CDR1 LNHDA, CDR2 SQIVND (reference sequence). Trimming left V 4 bases short and J 3 bases short, with 11 bases between. Using reference TRBV19 and TRBJ2-3 for the parts outside the CDR3, the full variable domain is DGGITQSPKYLFRKEGQNVTLSCEQNLNHDAMYWYRQDPGQGLRLIYYSQIVNDFQKGDIAEGYSVSREKKESFPLTVTSAQKNPTAFYLCASSTGTFTDTQYFGPGTRLTVL.

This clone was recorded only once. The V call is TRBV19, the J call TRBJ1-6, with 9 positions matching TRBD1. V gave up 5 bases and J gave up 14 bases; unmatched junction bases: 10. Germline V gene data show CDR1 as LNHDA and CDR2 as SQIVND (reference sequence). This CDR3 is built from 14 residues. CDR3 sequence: CASSSTGGVRTLHF. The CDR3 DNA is TGTGCCAGTAGTTCGACAGGGGGGGTGAGGACCCTCCACTTT.

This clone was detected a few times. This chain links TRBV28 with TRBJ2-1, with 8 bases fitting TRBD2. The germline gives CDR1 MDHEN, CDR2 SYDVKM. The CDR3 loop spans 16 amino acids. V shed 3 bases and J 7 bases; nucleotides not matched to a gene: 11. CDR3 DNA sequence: TGTGCCAGCAGTTTCCCCAGAAGCGGGGGAGGGAATGAGCAGTTCTTC. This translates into CASSFPRSGGGNEQFF.

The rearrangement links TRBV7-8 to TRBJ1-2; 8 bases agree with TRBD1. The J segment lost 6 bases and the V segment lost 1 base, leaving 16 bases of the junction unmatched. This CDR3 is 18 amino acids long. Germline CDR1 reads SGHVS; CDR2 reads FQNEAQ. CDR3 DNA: TGTGCCAGCAGCTTAGTCCCGGCAGGGGGCTCCTTATTCAATGGCTACACCTTC. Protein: CASSLVPAGGSLFNGYTF.

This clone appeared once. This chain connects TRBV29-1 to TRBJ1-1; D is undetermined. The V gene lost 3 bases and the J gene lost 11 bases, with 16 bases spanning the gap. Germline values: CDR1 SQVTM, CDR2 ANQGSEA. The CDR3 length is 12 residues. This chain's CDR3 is CSVDSPLVNAFF. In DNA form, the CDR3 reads TGCAGCGTTGATAGCCCGTTAGTAAATGCTTTCTTT.

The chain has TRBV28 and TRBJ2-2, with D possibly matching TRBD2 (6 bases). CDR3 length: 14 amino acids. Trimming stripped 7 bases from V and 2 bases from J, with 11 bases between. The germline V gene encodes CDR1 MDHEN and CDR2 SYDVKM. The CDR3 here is CASTVGGNTGELFF. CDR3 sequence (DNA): TGTGCCAGCACCGTCGGGGGAAACACCGGGGAGCTGTTTTTT.

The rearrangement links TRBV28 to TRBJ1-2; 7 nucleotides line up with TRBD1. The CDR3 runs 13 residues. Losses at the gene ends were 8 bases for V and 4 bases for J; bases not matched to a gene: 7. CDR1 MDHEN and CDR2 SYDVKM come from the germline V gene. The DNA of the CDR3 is TGTGCCAGCCTACCCCCAGGGGGCTATGGCTACACCTTC. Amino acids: CASLPPGGYGYTF.

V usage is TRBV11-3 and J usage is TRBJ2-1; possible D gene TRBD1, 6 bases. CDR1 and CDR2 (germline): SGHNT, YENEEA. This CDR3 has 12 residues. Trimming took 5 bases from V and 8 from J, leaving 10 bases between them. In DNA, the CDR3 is TGTGCCAGCAGCCCAACAGGGCATGAGCAGTTCTTC. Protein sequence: CASSPTGHEQFF.

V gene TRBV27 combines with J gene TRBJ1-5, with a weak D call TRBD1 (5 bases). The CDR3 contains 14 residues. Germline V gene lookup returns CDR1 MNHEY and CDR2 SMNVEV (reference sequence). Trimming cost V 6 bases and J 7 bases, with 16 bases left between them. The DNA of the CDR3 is TGTGCCAGCAGCCCTCTCGGGGGAGGACAGCCCCAGCATTTT. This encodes CASSPLGGGQPQHF.

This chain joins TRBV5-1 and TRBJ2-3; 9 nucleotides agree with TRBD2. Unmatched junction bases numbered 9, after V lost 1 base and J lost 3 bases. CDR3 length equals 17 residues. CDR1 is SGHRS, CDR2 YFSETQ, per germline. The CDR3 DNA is TGCGCCAGCAGCTTGAGTGGCGGGGGGGCGGTAACAGATACGCAGTATTTT. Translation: CASSLSGGGAVTDTQYF.

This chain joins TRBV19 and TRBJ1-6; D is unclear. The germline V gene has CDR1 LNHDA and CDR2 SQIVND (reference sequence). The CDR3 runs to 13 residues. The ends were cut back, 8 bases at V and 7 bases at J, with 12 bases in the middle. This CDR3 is CASDPGVNSPLHF. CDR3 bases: TGTGCCAGTGACCCCGGGGTAAATTCACCCCTCCACTTT.

This CDR3 is CASSPGGAGTDTQYF. CDR3 DNA sequence: TGTGCCAGCAGCCCCGGGGGGGCCGGCACAGATACGCAGTATTTT. The rearrangement links TRBV5-4 to TRBJ2-3, with 8 bases identical to TRBD2. CDR1 is SGHNT, CDR2 YYREEE, per germline (reference sequence). The CDR3 is made up of 15 amino acids. V was pared by 4 bases and J by 1 base, with 5 bases of the junction left unmatched.

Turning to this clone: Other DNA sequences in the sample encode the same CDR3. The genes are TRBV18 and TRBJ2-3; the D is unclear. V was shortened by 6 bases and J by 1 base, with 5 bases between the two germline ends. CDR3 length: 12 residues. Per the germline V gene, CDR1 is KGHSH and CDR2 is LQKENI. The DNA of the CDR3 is TGTGCCAGCTCTCCGGGCACAGATACGCAGTATTTT. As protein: CASSPGTDTQYF.

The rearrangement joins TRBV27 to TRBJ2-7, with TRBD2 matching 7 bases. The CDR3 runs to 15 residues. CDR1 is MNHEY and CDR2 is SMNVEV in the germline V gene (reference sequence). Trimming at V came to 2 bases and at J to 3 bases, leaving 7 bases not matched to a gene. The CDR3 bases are TGTGCCAGCAGTTTAGCGAGCGGGGTAATCTACGAGCAGTACTTC. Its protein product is CASSLASGVIYEQYF.

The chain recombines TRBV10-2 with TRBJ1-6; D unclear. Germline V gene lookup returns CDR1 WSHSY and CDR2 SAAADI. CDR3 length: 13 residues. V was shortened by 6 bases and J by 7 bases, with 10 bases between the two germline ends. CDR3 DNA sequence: TGCGCCAGCAGGCCGATCGGGAATTCACCCCTCCACTTT. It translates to CASRPIGNSPLHF.